A selection of T cell receptor beta chains follows, all from one sample in a study of T-cell memory formation after mild COVID-19. TCRdb ran MiXCR on the 5' RACE reads and lists one entry per CDR3 protein. The data contain approximately 560,000 distinct CDR3 sequences, approximately 15% of them singletons. Sample: PBMCs or a T cell subset sorted from them (not recorded which). The receptors were gathered from an adult woman who had mild COVID-19 (a few samples of this study predate the infection). Cell type and time point are not known. Each CDR3 is given with its conserved first and last residue. The order of the fields is D gene, J gene, V gene, clone size, CDR3 protein, CDR3 DNA. The D gene is left open where the match is weak. Some rows mark clone size as missing; the rest say once, few, many or name a class of expanded clone.

D: TRBD1
J: TRBJ2-2
V: TRBV6-6
size: few
CDR3: CASSYSRQGWTGELFF
DNA: TGTGCCAGCAGTTACTCCCGACAGGGGTGGACCGGGGAGCTGTTTTTT

D: TRBD1
J: TRBJ2-6
V: TRBV5-6
size: few
CDR3: CASSLRRPGQVSSGANVLTF
DNA: TGTGCCAGCAGCTTGAGGCGTCCGGGACAGGTGAGCTCTGGGGCCAACGTCCTGACTTTC

D: TRBD2
J: TRBJ2-5
V: TRBV2
size: NA
CDR3: CASRAGVGQETQYF
DNA: TGTGCCAGCAGGGCGGGAGTGGGGCAAGAGACCCAGTACTTC

D: NA
J: TRBJ2-4
V: TRBV5-1
size: NA
CDR3: CASSLGPLAKNIQYF
DNA: TGCGCCAGCAGCTTGGGCCCTCTAGCCAAAAACATTCAGTACTTC

D: NA
J: TRBJ2-1
V: TRBV11-3
size: many
CDR3: CASSLESSSYNEQFF
DNA: TGTGCCAGCAGCTTAGAAAGCAGTTCCTACAATGAGCAGTTCTTC

D: NA
J: TRBJ2-1
V: TRBV5-1
size: NA
CDR3: CATTRGDSSYNEQFF
DNA: TGCGCCACCACGCGGGGGGACAGCTCTTACAATGAGCAGTTCTTC

D: TRBD2
J: TRBJ2-1
V: TRBV7-2
size: NA
CDR3: CASSPTSGPNEQFF
DNA: TGTGCCAGCAGCCCTACTAGCGGCCCCAATGAGCAGTTCTTC

D: TRBD1
J: TRBJ1-4
V: TRBV4-2
size: NA
CDR3: CASSQSDRGREKLFF
DNA: TGTGCCAGCAGCCAATCAGACAGGGGACGTGAAAAACTGTTTTTT

D: NA
J: TRBJ2-6
V: TRBV6-2/TRBV6-3
size: few
CDR3: CASSTSPGAGANVLTF
DNA: TGTGCCAGCAGTACCTCGCCAGGGGCTGGGGCCAACGTCCTGACTTTC

D: NA
J: TRBJ1-3
V: TRBV12-3/TRBV12-4
size: NA
CDR3: CASRKAGSGNTIYF
DNA: TGTGCCAGCAGAAAAGCAGGCTCTGGAAACACCATATATTTT

D: NA
J: TRBJ2-5
V: TRBV5-1
size: few
CDR3: CASTVGGTAAGQETQYF
DNA: TGCGCCAGCACCGTGGGGGGAACGGCGGCCGGCCAAGAGACCCAGTACTTC

D: NA
J: TRBJ1-2
V: TRBV5-1
size: few
CDR3: CASGEDGYTF
DNA: TGCGCCAGCGGAGAGGATGGCTACACCTTC

D: TRBD1
J: TRBJ1-4
V: TRBV15
size: few
CDR3: CATSRAQGVTTNEKLFF
DNA: TGTGCCACCAGCAGAGCACAGGGGGTTACAACTAATGAAAAACTGTTTTTT